Listed here are 5 T cell receptor beta chains from one sample, sequenced in a study of T cell responses to AZD1222 COVID-19 vaccine. Clones were sequenced by immunoSEQ multiplex PCR, and TCRdb holds only the in-frame ones, with some missing. Seen here are 120,000 or so clones, roughly 85% observed once, and the top ten hold roughly 20%. Sequenced material: peripheral blood, taken on day 0 of MenACWY control vaccination. The source of these receptors is an adult in good health.

The chain recombines TRBV5-1 with TRBJ2-7; 8 bases line up with TRBD2. CDR1 SGHRS and CDR2 YFSETQ come from the germline V gene. This CDR3 region has 15 residues. The V and J ends lost 2 bases and 4 bases, in that order; junction bases with no gene match: 8. The CDR3 sequence is CASSFSGRGVYEQYF. CDR3 nucleotide sequence: TGCGCCAGCAGCTTTTCCGGGAGGGGAGTTTACGAGCAGTACTTC.

This clone occurred a few times. The chain carries TRBV7-2 and TRBJ2-1; tentatively, D is TRBD2 (5 bases). The CDR3 is 15 residues long. V gave up 0 bases and J gave up 6 bases, with 12 bases separating them. Per the germline V gene, CDR1 is SGHTA and CDR2 is FQGNSA. CDR3 sequence: CASSLAGVRSNEQFF. The CDR3 region has the DNA TGTGCCAGCAGCTTAGCGGGAGTCCGCTCCAATGAGCAGTTCTTC.

V is TRBV7-3 and J is TRBJ1-2; D is possibly TRBD1 (6 bases). This CDR3 has 15 residues. Looked up from germline, CDR1 is SGHTA and CDR2 is FQGTGA. CDR3: CPSTGGRGGGYGYTF. The CDR3 region has the DNA TGTCCCTCGACCGGCGGGAGGGGGGGAGGCTATGGCTACACCTTC.

The chain recombines TRBV5-1 with TRBJ1-1; the D is unclear. The CDR3 is 20 amino acids. Germline V lookup: CDR1 SGHRS, CDR2 YFSETQ. V lost 1 base, J lost 1 base, and 26 bases lay in between. CDR3 sequence (DNA): TGCGCCAGCAGCTTGTTTTATAGATCAGGAGCGACGGGGTCGAACACTGAAGCTTTCTTT. Amino acids: CASSLFYRSGATGSNTEAFF.

V and J are TRBV5-5 and TRBJ2-5; 8 positions agree with TRBD1. Losses at the gene ends were 2 bases for V and 5 bases for J; bases not matched to a gene: 5. This CDR3 has 14 residues. CDR1 and CDR2 (germline): SGHKS, YYEKEE (reference sequence). This CDR3 reads CASSLTGGWETQYF. As DNA, the CDR3 is TGTGCCAGCAGCTTAACAGGGGGGTGGGAGACCCAGTACTTC.